This TCR beta chain was retrieved from a study of blood T cell repertoires in COVID-19. About the research overall: Sources were T cells, B-cell-depleted T cells, or PBMCs; the material itself was cDNA or gDNA.

The trim removed 3 bases at V and 7 bases at J, leaving 7 bases unmatched. Germline CDR1 and CDR2: SGHRS and YFSETQ. There are 15 residues in the CDR3. Under the authors' procedure: Estimation of nucleated cell counts was performed using reference gene primer amplification. Sequencing was performed with immunoSEQ multiplex PCR; in TCRdb, only in-frame clones are kept and a portion is missing. The V and J calls and clone size were taken over from that table, and D and trimming were inferred from the DNA. Counted here are more than 80,000 clones, about 82% occurring once; the ten biggest clones make up under 8.5%.

The sample consisted of peripheral blood. The gene calls are TRBV5-1 and TRBJ1-4; 9 bases align to TRBD1. The TCR comes from a man between 45 and 60 years old with active COVID-19. The DNA for the CDR3 is TGCGCCAGCAGCTCAACAGGGGGCGTAGGTGAAAAACTGTTTTTT. It yields the protein CASSSTGGVGEKLFF.